The present T cell receptor beta chain was sequenced within a study of immune evolution from preneoplasia to lung adenocarcinoma (dated by TCRdb to the early 2020s). With regard to the full study: No AAH lesions showed HLA loss of heterozygosity, compared with about 7.2% of AIS, around 14% of MIA and roughly 35% of ADC lesions. The study used immune gene expression, TCR sequencing and multiplex immunofluorescence to profile the immune contexture of lung adenocarcinoma precursors and invasive adenocarcinoma. Resected precursor lesions (AAH, AIS, MIA) and invasive adenocarcinomas were each compared against paired morphologically normal lung tissue. Sample size was based on specimen availability rather than a prior power calculation. The immune data were combined with whole exome sequencing and methylation data from the same cohort of nodules. The overall cohort was made up of 53 patients with pulmonary nodules who had surgical resection. TCR sequencing data came from 51 patients. According to the study, over a hundred samples were used for TCR sequencing. POLYSOLVER was used to infer Class I HLA alleles from exome data, while LOHHLA was used to detect allele-specific HLA loss.

A remark on this clone: This clone's antigen is unknown. Nothing much larger sits one base from this clone, and base qualities are not available.

General findings and caveats noted by the study authors: Because all patients were from Japan and China, applicability to Western populations was uncertain. Normal lung showed the highest clonality, whereas later-stage lesions appeared to have higher T cell density and diversity but lower clonality. The highest T cell clonality was observed in KRAS-mutant nodules compared with EGFR-mutant or double wild-type lesions. The findings reflected association rather than direct causation, and larger cohorts with long-term follow-up and longitudinal biopsies were considered necessary. The highest top T cell clone frequencies were observed in normal lung, and a progressive decrease in top T cell clone frequencies appeared to occur from AAH through AIS, MIA and invasive adenocarcinoma.

Between about 2013 and 2018, the patients underwent resection in either Japan or China. The histologic diagnosis of each case was independently confirmed on H&E slides by two lung cancer pathologists. Premalignant or tumor cells were enriched for nucleic acid extraction by macro-dissection performed after pathologic assessment. FFPE tissue was used for DNA isolation with the AllPrep DNA/RNA FFPE Kit. Using the immunoSEQ hsTCRbeta Kit, TCR beta CDR3 regions were sequenced from DNA. Under the source paper's analysis protocol: TCR sequencing data were analysed with the ImmunoSEQ Analyzer. T cell clonality was defined as 1 minus Pielou's evenness computed on productive rearrangements. T cell diversity was measured with the inverse Simpson index on productive templates. T cell density was expressed as TCR beta template counts normalized to usable DNA, with usable DNA estimated by amplifying and sequencing housekeeping genes. TCR metrics were compared across histologic stages using two-sided Kruskal-Wallis tests. TCRdb's version of the immuneACCESS table is confined to in-frame rearrangements and falls short of the full clone set. An unresolved V gene accounts for under half of the shortfall where checked; the remainder is of unknown origin. V, J and clone size derive from that table, while D and trimming were established from the DNA sequence. In this sample the table shows roughly 4,200 clones, 76% of which occur a single time. Around 15% of the sample goes to the ten largest clones.

The sequenced material came from FFPE invasive lung adenocarcinoma tissue. This specimen's cell subset or site label, interpreted: frankly invasive lung adenocarcinoma (ADC). The receptor was derived from a person aged 65 to 85 with invasive lung adenocarcinoma. Some clones in this sample may be carry-over from other donors' samples.

CDR3 sequence: CASSSQGEETQYF. The DNA sequence reads TGTGCCAGCAGTTCTCAGGGTGAAGAGACCCAGTACTTC. This receptor chain uses TRBV9 and TRBJ2-5; matching of 5 bases hints at TRBD1 as the D gene. For CDR1 and CDR2, the germline V gene lists SGDLS and YYNGEE. Relative to germline, V is 5 bases shorter and J is 3 bases shorter, with 11 bases between their ends. The CDR3 runs 13 amino acids, cysteine and phenylalanine included. Only the CDR3 region is kept as DNA, spanning 39 bases read in frame from base 1.